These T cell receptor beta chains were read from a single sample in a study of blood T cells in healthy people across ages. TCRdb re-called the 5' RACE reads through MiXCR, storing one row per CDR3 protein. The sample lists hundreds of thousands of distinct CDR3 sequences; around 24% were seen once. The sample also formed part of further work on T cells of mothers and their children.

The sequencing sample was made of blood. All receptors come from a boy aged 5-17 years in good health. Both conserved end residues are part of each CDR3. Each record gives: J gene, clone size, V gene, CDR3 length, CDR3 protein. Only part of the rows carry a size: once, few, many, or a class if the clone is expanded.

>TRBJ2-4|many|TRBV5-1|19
CASSLFWQDSQIAKNIQYF
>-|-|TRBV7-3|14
CASSSRGGYNEQFF
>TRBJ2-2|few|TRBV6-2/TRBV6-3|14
CASKREGPTGELFF
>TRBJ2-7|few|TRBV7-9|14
CASSPPGAKDEQYF
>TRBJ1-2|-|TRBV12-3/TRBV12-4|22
CASSLSVGTGAFLKESFYGYTF
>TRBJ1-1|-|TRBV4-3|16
CASSRGGGSGETEAFF
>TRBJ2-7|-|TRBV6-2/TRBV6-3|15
CASSTSHGKPYEQYF
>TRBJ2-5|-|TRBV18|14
CASSPDRIGKTQYF
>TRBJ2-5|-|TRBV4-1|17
CASSPSGGTGVQETQYF
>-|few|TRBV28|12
CASSTGPPQQFF
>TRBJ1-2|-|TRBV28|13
CASSDRGLWGYTF
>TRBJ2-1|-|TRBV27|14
CASRQGASTHEQFF
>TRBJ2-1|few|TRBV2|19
CASSERRLAVIYAYNEQFF
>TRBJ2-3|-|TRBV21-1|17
CASSKLGGQGARHTQYF
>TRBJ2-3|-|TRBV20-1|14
CSARETGRQDTQYF
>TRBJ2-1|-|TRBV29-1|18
CSVDQSGFSPLIDDEQFF
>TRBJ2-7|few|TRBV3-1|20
CASSQDLGLAGRTGSYEQYF
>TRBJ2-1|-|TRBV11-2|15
CASSLAPDATNEQFF
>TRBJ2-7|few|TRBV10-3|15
CAISDFGTSVYEQCF
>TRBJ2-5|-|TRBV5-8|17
CASSLEVLWDRQETQYF
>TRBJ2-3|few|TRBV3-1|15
CASSQETSGTDTQYF
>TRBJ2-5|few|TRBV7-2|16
CASSLPLGGGLETQYF
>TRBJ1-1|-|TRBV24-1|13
CATQQGARTEAFF
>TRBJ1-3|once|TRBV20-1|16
CSAIPREGGSGNTIYF
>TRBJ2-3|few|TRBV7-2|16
CASSLGTGGGPDTQYF
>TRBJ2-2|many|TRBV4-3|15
CASSQDTGGVGELFF
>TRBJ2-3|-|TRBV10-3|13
CAIEGSNTDTQYF
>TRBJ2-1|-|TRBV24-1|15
CATSDTSGRGNEQFF
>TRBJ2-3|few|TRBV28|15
CASSQRGGPTDTQYF
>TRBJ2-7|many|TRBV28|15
CASSALRGAAYEQYF
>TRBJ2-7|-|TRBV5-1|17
CASSLNPGQGVSYEQYF
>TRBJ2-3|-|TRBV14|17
CASSQGKGAKSTDTQYF